This TCR beta chain was identified during a study of T-cell reconstitution after alpha-beta-depleted transplantation in children. The library targeted TCRbeta and was prepared with unique molecular identifiers. Each CDR3 protein is one row after TCRdb ran MiXCR on the PCR reads. The sample records approximately 510,000 distinct CDR3 sequences, about 16% being singletons. Germline CDR1 and CDR2: SGHRS and YFSETQ. V was trimmed by 4 bases and J by 4 bases, leaving 16 bases between them. The CDR3 consists of 15 residues. Sequenced material: PBMCs from the stem cell graft donor, taken from the stem cell graft. This TCR came from a human donor who donated a stem cell graft to a child with acute lymphoblastic leukemia. The chain couples TRBV5-1 to TRBJ2-3; D might be TRBD1 (5 bases). Here the CDR3 reads CASSQVQGGPDTQYF. CDR3 nucleotide sequence: TGCGCCAGCAGCCAGGTCCAGGGTGGGCCAGATACGCAGTATTTT.